A single sample gave rise to the 9 T cell receptor beta chains below, sequenced in a study of radiotherapy plus CTLA-4 blockade in lung cancer. Data came from immunoSEQ multiplex PCR; TCRdb stores just in-frame clones and leaves some out. The sample holds roughly 80,000 clones, 60% to 85% seen once. Source: peripheral blood, taken from a patient treated with radiotherapy plus ipilimumab. These receptor sequences come from a human donor with non-small cell lung cancer who had a partial response to radiotherapy plus ipilimumab. Some clones in this sample may be carry-over from other donors' samples.

This clone appeared a few times. V and J are TRBV5-4 and TRBJ2-3; TRBD2 matches 9 bases. This CDR3 region has 13 residues. After removal of 6 bases from V and 4 bases from J, the junction contained 3 bases not matched to a gene. Germline V CDR1 and CDR2: SGHNT, YYREEE (reference sequence). CDR3 bases: TGTGCCAGCACCGGACTAGCGCCAGATACGCAGTATTTT. Translation: CASTGLAPDTQYF.

In nucleotides, the CDR3 is TGTGCCAGCAGCCAACCCTGGGACAGGGGTGGGTATGAGCAGTTCTTC. Amino acid sequence: CASSQPWDRGGYEQFF. This chain joins TRBV11-3 and TRBJ2-1, with TRBD1 matching over 10 bases. CDR1 is SGHNT and CDR2 is YENEEA in the germline V gene. The CDR3 runs to 16 residues. Unmatched junction bases numbered 12, after V lost 5 bases and J lost 8 bases.

This chain uses TRBV29-1 with TRBJ1-6; D perhaps matches TRBD1 (5 bases). V was cut by 3 bases and J by 7 bases, with 16 bases left in between. The CDR3 runs 15 residues. The germline V gene has CDR1 SQVTM and CDR2 ANQGSEA. CDR3 DNA sequence: TGCAGCGTTGAGAACCGGGGGTCCCTAAATTCACCCCTCCACTTT. Its translation: CSVENRGSLNSPLHF.

The chain uses TRBV28 and TRBJ2-7; a possible D gene is TRBD1 (5 bases). Trimming left V 8 bases short and J 5 bases short, with 13 bases between. This CDR3 contains 12 residues. From germline, CDR1 is MDHEN and CDR2 SYDVKM. The CDR3 DNA is TGTGCCAGCCGACAGTTCGCCGACGAGCAGTACTTC. Residues: CASRQFADEQYF.

The chain employs TRBV11-2 and TRBJ2-5; the D is unclear. Trimming took 2 bases from V and 2 from J, leaving 12 bases between them. CDR1 and CDR2 (germline): SGHAT, FQNNGV. CDR3 length equals 15 residues. The CDR3 DNA sequence: TGTGCCAGCAGCTTAAGGCTGGGCAGACAAGAGACCCAGTACTTC. As protein: CASSLRLGRQETQYF.

This chain joins TRBV27 and TRBJ1-6; no definite D call. Germline CDR1 and CDR2: MNHEY and SMNVEV (reference sequence). This CDR3 comprises 18 residues. The V and J ends lost 6 bases and 5 bases respectively, with 23 bases between them. CDR3 amino acids: CASSRLFDTAGNNSPLHF. The CDR3 nucleotides are TGTGCCAGCAGCCGCCTTTTTGACACCGCGGGGAATAATTCACCCCTCCACTTT.

The rearrangement uses TRBV29-1 and TRBJ1-2; 9 nucleotides align to TRBD1. Trimming cost V 7 bases and J 4 bases; bases outside gene matches: 7. Germline assignment: CDR1 SQVTM and CDR2 ANQGSEA. This CDR3 comprises 13 residues. In nucleotides, the CDR3 is TGCAGCGCACTCCCGACAGGGGGCTATGGCTACACCTTC. Translated, it gives CSALPTGGYGYTF.

This rearrangement joins TRBV4-3 to TRBJ2-3, with 9 bases matching TRBD1. Trimming removed 2 bases from V and 3 bases from J; junction bases left unmatched: 9. CDR3 length equals 17 residues. Germline CDR1 reads LGHNA; CDR2 reads YSLEER. The CDR3 DNA reads TGCGCCAGCAGCCAACACGCCGGGACAGGGCTAACAGATACGCAGTATTTT. This encodes CASSQHAGTGLTDTQYF.

This chain connects TRBV7-8 to TRBJ1-5; the D is unclear. The CDR3 sequence is 13 residues long. The germline CDR1 and CDR2 sequences are SGHVS and FQNEAQ. Between the trimmed V and J ends, which lost 6 bases and 3 bases, there was a span of 9 bases. The chain's CDR3 is CASRAGFNQPQHF. CDR3 coding DNA: TGTGCCAGCAGGGCGGGGTTCAATCAGCCCCAGCATTTT.